This T cell receptor beta chain is from a study of blood T cells in healthy people across ages. Trimming shortened V by 0 bases and J by 7 bases, and 10 bases separated the two germline ends. This CDR3 has 14 residues. CDR1 SGHRS and CDR2 YFSETQ come from the germline V gene. The authors ran a second PCR of about 7 to 11 cycles using a sample-barcoded 5' primer and a J-beta primer mix. TCRdb re-analysed the 5' RACE reads in MiXCR, keeping a single row per CDR3 protein. The sample shows about 680,000 distinct CDR3 sequences, about 52% of them seen only once. Sequenced material: blood. The TCR comes from an older woman in good health. This chain links TRBV5-1 with TRBJ1-4, with D hard to call. Written as DNA, the CDR3 is TGCGCCAGCAGCTTGGCCCAGACCGGTGAAAAACTGTTTTTT. Protein sequence: CASSLAQTGEKLFF. The variable domain in full, completed from reference TRBV5-1 and TRBJ1-4, reads KAGVTQTPRYLIKTRGQQVTLSCSPISGHRSVSWYQQTPGQGLQFLFEYFSETQRNKGNFPGRFSGRQFSNSRSEMNVSTLELGDSALYLCASSLAQTGEKLFFGSGTQLSVL.